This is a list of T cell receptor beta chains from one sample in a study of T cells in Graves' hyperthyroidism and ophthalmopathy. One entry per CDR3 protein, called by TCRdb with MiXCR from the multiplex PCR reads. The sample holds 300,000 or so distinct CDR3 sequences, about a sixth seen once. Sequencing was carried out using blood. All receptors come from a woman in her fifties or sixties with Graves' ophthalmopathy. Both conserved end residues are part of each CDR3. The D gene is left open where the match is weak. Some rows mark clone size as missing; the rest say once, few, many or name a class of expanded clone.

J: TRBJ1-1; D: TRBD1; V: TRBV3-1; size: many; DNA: TGTGCCAGCAGCCATCCGGGACAGGTTAGCGGGGCTTTCTTT; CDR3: CASSHPGQVSGAFF
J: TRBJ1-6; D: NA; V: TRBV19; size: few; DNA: TGTGCCAGCGGATCCACCTATAATTCACCCCTCCACTTT; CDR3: CASGSTYNSPLHF
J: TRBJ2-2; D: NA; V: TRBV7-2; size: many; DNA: TGTGCCAGCAGCCCAATGGGGAACACCGGGGAGCTGTTTTTT; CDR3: CASSPMGNTGELFF
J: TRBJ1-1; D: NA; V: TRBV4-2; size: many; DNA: TGTGCCAGCAGCCAAGTGAGGGACACTGAAGCTTTCTTT; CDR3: CASSQVRDTEAFF
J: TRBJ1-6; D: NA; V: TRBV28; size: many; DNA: TGTGCCAGCAGTCCGGACCTACGGAATTCACCCCTCCACTTT; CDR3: CASSPDLRNSPLHF
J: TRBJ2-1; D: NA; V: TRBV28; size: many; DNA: TGTGCCAGCAGGTCGGGGCTAGGGTACTACAATGAGCAGTTCTTC; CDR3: CASRSGLGYYNEQFF
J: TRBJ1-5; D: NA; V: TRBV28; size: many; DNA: TGTGCCAGCGGTGCACTTGATCAGCCCCAGCATTTT; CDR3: CASGALDQPQHF
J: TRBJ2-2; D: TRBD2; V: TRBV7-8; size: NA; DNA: TGTGCCAGCAGCTTAGAGGGGACTAGTCCGAACACCGGGGAGCTGTTTTTT; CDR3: CASSLEGTSPNTGELFF
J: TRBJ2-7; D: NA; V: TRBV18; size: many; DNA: TGTGCCAGCTCACCACGGTCGGAAGGGCAGTACTTC; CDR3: CASSPRSEGQYF
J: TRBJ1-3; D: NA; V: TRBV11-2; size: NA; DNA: TGTGCCAGCAGCTTGGACCCGACCGGAAACACCATATATTTT; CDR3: CASSLDPTGNTIYF
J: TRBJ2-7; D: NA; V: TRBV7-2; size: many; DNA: TGTGCCAGCAGCTTACAAAACGGCTACGAGCAGTACTTC; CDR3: CASSLQNGYEQYF
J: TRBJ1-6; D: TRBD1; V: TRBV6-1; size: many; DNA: TGTGCCAGCAGGAAGACAGGGCGAAATTCACCCCTCCACTTT; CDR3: CASRKTGRNSPLHF
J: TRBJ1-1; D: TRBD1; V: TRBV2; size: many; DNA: TGTGCCAGCACTAAACAGGGGGCGAGCACTGAAGCTTTCTTT; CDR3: CASTKQGASTEAFF
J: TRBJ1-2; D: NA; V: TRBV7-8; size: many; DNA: TGTGCCAGCAGCTTAAGAACAGGGACTAACTATGGCTACACCTTC; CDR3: CASSLRTGTNYGYTF
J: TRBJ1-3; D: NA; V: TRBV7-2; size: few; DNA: TGTGCCAGCAGCGAAACAGCATCTGGAAACACCATATATTTT; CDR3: CASSETASGNTIYF
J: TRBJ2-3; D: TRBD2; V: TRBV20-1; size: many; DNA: TGCAGTGCCCATTCCGGGGGGGAAAGCACAGATACGCAGTATTTT; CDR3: CSAHSGGESTDTQYF
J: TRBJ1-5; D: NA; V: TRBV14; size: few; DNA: TGTGCCAGCAGCCAAGAAAAGGGTCAGCCCCAGCATTTT; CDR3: CASSQEKGQPQHF
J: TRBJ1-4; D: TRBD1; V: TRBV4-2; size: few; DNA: TGTGCCAGCAGCAGAACTCCGGGACAGGTTAATGAAAAACTGTTTTTT; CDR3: CASSRTPGQVNEKLFF
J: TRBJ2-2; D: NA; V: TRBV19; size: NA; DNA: TGTGCCAGTAGTTCTCGGGGACGGACGAACACCGGGGAGCTGTTTTTT; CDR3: CASSSRGRTNTGELFF
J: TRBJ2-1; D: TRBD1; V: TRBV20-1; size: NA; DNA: TGCAGTGCTACTGGACAGGGGGCGATATCTGAGCAGTTCTTC; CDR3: CSATGQGAISEQFF
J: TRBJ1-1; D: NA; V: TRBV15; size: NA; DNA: TGTGCCACCAGCAGAGATCTGGCAGCCGGGGCTTTCTTT; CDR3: CATSRDLAAGAFF
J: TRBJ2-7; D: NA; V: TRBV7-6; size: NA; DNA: TGTGCCAGCAGCCAGGGACCCTCCTACGAGCAGTACTTC; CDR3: CASSQGPSYEQYF
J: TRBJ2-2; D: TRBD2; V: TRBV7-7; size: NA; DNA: TGTGCCAGCAGCCCATTTAGCGGGCCGTACACCGGGGAGCTGTTTTTT; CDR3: CASSPFSGPYTGELFF
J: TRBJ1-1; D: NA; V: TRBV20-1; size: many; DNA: TGCAGTGCCAGGCCCGATGAGACTGAAGCTTTCTTT; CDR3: CSARPDETEAFF
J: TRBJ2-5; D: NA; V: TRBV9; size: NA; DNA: TGTGCCAGCAGCTTGCAAGACGAGAAGGGAATCCAAGAGACCCAGTACTTC; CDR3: CASSLQDEKGIQETQYF
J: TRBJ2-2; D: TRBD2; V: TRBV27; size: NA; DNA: TGTGCCAGCACCAATAGCCGGGAGGCCACCGGGGGGCTGTTTTTT; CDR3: CASTNSREATGGLFF
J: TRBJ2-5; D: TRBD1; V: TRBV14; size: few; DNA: TGTGCCAGCAGCCAAGATGTCCGACAGGGGGCTGGAGAGACCCAGTACTTC; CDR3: CASSQDVRQGAGETQYF
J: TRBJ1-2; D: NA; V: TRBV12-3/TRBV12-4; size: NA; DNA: TGTGCCAGCATTCTAGCTAACTATGGCTACACCTTC; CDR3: CASILANYGYTF
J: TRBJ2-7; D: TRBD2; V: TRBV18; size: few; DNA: TGTGCCAGCTCACCAAACGCGGGAGGTCCTGAGCAGTACTTC; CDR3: CASSPNAGGPEQYF